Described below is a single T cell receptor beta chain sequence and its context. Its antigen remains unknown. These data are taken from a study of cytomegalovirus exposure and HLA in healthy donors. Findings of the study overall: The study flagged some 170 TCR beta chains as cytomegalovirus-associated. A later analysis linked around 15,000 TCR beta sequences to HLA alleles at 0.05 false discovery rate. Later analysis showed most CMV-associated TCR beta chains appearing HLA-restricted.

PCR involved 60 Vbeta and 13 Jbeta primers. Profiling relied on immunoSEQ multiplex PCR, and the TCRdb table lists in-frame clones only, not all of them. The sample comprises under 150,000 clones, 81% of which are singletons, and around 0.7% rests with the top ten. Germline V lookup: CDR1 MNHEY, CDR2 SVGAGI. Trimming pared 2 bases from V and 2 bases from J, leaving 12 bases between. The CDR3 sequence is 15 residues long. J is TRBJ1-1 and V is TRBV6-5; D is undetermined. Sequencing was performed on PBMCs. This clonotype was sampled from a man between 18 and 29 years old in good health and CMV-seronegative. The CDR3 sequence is CASSYGGTLNTEAFF. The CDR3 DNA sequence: TGTGCCAGCAGTTACGGCGGAACCCTTAACACTGAAGCTTTCTTT.